This T cell receptor (beta chain) was observed in a study of cytomegalovirus exposure and HLA in healthy donors. Looking at the study overall: The study's early data release held about 77 million unique TCRs from HLA-typed donors. Whole-study results and caveats: Follow-up analysis later connected one missense variant in DCLRE1C with trimming of TCR beta V- and J-genes. Presence/absence analyses assumed roughly uniform sequencing depth across donors, which may not hold.

Trimming pared 4 bases from V and 4 bases from J, leaving 29 bases between. CDR1 and CDR2 (germline): SQVTM, ANQGSEA. The length of the CDR3 is 19 residues. The donors (healthy individuals) were bone marrow donors. With 60 Vbeta and 13 Jbeta primers, the PCR was carried out. This table comes from immunoSEQ multiplex PCR, and its TCRdb copy is limited to in-frame clones, with some not included. Of roughly 90,000 clones listed, roughly four fifths are singletons. Of note for this clone: Its antigen is currently unknown.

The TCR was taken from a man aged 25 to 40 in good health and CMV-seropositive. This chain links TRBV29-1 with TRBJ2-1; tentatively, D is TRBD2 (6 bases). Sequenced input: PBMCs. The CDR3 DNA sequence: TGCAGCGTTGCAAAGGTGGGACTCCAGACTCTCCAGACTTACAATGAGCAGTTCTTC. Protein: CSVAKVGLQTLQTYNEQFF.